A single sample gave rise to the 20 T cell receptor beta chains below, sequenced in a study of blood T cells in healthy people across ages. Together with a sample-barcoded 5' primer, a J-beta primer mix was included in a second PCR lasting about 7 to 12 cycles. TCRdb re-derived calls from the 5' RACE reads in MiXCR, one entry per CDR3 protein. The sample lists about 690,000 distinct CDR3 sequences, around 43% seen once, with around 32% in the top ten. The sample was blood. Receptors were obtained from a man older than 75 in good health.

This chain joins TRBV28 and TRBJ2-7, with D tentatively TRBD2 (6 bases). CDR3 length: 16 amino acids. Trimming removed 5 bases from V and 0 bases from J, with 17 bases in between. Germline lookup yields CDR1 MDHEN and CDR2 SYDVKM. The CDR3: CASSPVSAGHSYEQYF. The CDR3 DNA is TGTGCCAGCAGTCCTGTATCAGCGGGTCACTCCTACGAGCAGTACTTC.

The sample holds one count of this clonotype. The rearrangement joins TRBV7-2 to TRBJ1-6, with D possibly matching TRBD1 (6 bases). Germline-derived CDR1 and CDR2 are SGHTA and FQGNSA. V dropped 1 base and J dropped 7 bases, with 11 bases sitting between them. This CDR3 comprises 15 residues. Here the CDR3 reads CASSLEGHENSPLHF. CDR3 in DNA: TGTGCCAGCAGCTTAGAGGGACACGAAAATTCACCCCTCCACTTT.

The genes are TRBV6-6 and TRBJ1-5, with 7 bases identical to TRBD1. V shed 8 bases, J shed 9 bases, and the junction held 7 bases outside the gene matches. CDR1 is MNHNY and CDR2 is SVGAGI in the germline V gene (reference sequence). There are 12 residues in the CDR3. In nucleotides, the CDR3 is TGTGCCAGCTTTGACAGGGTAGGGCCCCAGCATTTT. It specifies CASFDRVGPQHF.

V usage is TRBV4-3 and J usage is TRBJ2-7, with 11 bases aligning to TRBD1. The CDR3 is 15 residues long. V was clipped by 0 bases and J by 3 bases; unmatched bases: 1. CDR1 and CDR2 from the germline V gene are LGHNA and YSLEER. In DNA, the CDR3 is TGCGCCAGCAGCCAAGAGGACAGGGGGCTCTACGAGCAGTACTTC. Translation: CASSQEDRGLYEQYF.

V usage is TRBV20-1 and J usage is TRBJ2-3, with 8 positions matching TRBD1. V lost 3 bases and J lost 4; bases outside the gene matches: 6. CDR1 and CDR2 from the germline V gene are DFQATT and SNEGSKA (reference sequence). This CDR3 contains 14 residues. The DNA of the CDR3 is TGCAGTGCTAGGGTGGACAGGGAATCAGATACGCAGTATTTT. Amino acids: CSARVDRESDTQYF.

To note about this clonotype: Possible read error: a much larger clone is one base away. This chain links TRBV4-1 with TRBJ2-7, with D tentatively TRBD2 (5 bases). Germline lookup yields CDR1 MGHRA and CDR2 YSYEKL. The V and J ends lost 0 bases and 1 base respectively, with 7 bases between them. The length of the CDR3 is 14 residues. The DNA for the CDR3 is TGCGCCAGCAGCCAAGATGAGGGATCCTACGAGCAGTACTTC. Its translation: CASSQDEGSYEQYF.

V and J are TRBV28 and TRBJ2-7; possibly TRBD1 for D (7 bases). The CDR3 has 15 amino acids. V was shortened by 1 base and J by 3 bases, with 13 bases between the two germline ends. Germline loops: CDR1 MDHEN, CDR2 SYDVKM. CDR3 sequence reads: CASSLLGGGGYEQYF. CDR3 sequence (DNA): TGTGCCAGCAGTTTATTAGGAGGGGGCGGCTACGAGCAGTACTTC.

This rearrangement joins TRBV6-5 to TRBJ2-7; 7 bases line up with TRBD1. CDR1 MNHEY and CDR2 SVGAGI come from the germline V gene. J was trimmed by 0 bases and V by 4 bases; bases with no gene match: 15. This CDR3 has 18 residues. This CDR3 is CASSSNRGKAPNSYEQYF. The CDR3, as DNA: TGTGCCAGCAGTTCCAACAGGGGAAAAGCGCCCAACTCCTACGAGCAGTACTTC.

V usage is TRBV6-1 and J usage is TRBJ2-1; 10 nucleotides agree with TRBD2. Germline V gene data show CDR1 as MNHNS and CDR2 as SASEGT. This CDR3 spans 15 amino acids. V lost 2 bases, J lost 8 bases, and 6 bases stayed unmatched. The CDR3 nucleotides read TGTGCCAGCAGTGAAAGGGGGACTAGCGTCGATGAGCAGTTCTTC. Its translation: CASSERGTSVDEQFF.

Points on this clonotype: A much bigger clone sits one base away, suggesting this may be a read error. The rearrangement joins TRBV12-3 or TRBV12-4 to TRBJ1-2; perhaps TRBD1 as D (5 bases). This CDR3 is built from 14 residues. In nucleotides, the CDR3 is TGTACCAGCAGTTTAGGAGAGGGGAACTATGGCTACACCTTC. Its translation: CTSSLGEGNYGYTF.

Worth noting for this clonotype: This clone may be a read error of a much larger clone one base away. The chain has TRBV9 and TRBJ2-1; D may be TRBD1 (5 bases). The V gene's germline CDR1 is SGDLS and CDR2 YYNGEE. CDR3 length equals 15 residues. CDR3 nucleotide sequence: TGTGCCAGCAGCCTCGCCCAGGGTCCCTACAATGGGCAGTTCTTC. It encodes CASSLAQGPYNGQFF.

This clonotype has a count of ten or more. CDR3 sequence: CASSSDFTDEQFF. In DNA form, the CDR3 reads TGTGCCAGCAGCTCGGACTTTACGGATGAGCAGTTCTTC. The chain combines TRBV7-2 with TRBJ2-1; weak D call: TRBD2 (5 bases). V shed 4 bases and J shed 8 bases, with 12 bases lying between them. Per the germline V gene, CDR1 is SGHTA and CDR2 is FQGNSA. The CDR3 length is 13 residues.

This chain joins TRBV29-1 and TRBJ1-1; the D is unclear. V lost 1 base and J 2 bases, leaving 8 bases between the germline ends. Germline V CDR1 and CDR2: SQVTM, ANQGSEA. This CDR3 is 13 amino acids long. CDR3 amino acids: CSVEGQPNTEAFF. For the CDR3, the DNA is TGCAGCGTTGAAGGACAACCCAACACTGAAGCTTTCTTT.

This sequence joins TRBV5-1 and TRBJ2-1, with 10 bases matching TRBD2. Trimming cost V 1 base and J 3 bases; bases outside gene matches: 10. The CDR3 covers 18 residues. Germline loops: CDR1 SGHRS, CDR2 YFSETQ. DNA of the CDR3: TGCGCCAGCAGCTTGTTTCCTAGCGGGAGTGGGAACTACAATGAGCAGTTCTTC. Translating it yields CASSLFPSGSGNYNEQFF. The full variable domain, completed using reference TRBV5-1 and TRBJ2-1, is KAGVTQTPRYLIKTRGQQVTLSCSPISGHRSVSWYQQTPGQGLQFLFEYFSETQRNKGNFPGRFSGRQFSNSRSEMNVSTLELGDSALYLCASSLFPSGSGNYNEQFFGPGTRLTVL.

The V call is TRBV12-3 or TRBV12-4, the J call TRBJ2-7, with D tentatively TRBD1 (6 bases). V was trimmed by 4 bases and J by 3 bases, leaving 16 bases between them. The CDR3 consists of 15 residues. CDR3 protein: CASSYGQRELYEQYF. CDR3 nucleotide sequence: TGTGCCAGCAGTTACGGACAGAGAGAACTCTACGAGCAGTACTTC.

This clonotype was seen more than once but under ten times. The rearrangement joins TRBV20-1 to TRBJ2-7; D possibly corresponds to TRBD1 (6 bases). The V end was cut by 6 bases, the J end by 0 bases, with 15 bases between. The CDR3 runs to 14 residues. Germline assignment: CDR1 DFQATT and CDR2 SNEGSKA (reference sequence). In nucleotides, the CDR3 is TGCAGTGCAAGTAGACAGGTGAACTCCTACGAGCAGTACTTC. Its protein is CSASRQVNSYEQYF.

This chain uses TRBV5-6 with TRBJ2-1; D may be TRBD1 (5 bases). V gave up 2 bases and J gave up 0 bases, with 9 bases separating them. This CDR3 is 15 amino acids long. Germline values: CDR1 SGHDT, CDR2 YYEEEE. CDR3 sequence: CASSFDSLSYNEQFF. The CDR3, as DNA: TGTGCCAGCAGCTTTGACAGTCTCTCCTACAATGAGCAGTTCTTC.

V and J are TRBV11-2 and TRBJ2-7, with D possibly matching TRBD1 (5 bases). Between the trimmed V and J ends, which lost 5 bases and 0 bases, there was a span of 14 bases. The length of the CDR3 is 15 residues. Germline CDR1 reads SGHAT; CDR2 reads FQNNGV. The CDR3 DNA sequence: TGTGCCAGCAGCCCCCTAGGGGCTAGCTCCTACGAGCAGTACTTC. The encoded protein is CASSPLGASSYEQYF.

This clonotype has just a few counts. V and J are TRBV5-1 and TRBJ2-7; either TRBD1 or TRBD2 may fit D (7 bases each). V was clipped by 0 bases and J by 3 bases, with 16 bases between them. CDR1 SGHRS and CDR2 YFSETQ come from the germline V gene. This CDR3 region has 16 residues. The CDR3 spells CASSLEPTGRGYEQYF. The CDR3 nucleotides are TGCGCCAGCAGCTTGGAACCGACAGGGAGGGGCTACGAGCAGTACTTC.

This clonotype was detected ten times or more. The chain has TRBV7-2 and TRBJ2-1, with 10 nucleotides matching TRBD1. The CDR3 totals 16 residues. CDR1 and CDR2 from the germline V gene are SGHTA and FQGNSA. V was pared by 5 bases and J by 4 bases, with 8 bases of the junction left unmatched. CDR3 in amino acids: CASSVGQGSLYNEQFF. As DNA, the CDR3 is TGTGCCAGCAGCGTGGGACAGGGGTCACTTTACAATGAGCAGTTCTTC.